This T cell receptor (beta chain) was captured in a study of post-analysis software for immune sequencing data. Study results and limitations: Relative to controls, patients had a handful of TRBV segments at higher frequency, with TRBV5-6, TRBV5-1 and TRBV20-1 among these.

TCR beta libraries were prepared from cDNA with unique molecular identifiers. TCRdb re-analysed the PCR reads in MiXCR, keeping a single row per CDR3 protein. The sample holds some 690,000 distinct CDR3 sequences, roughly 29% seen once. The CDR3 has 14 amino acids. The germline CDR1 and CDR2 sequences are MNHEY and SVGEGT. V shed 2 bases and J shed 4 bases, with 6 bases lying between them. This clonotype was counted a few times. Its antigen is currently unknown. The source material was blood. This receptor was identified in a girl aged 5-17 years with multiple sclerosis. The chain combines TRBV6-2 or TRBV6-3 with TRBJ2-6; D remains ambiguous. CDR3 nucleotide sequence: TGTGCCAGCAGTTACCCCGGCGGGGCCAACGTCCTGACTTTC. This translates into CASSYPGGANVLTF.